These 9 T cell receptor beta chains came from one sample sequenced in a study of T cells after yellow fever vaccination. TCRdb used MiXCR to reprocess the 5' RACE reads, holding one entry per CDR3 protein. The sample consists of 300,000 to 350,000 distinct CDR3 sequences, 4% of them appearing once. Sample: PBMCs, taken 5 days after the yellow fever booster vaccination. The receptors derive from a man aged 18-30 years who received the YFV17D yellow fever vaccine.

This clonotype was detected many times. V is TRBV7-2 and J is TRBJ1-2; 7 positions match TRBD1. The trim removed 4 bases at V and 4 bases at J, leaving 6 bases unmatched. Germline-derived CDR1 and CDR2 are SGHTA and FQGNSA. The CDR3 contains 14 residues. The CDR3 reads CASSSRQGGYGYTF. The DNA for the CDR3 is TGTGCCAGCAGCTCCCGGCAGGGGGGCTATGGCTACACCTTC.

The table lists this clonotype with many counts. The chain joins TRBV10-1 to TRBJ1-4; D unresolved. V lost 0 bases and J lost 4, with 6 bases in between. This CDR3 has 14 amino acids. Germline lookup yields CDR1 WNHNN and CDR2 SYGVQD (reference sequence). CDR3 sequence reads: CASSESASNEKLFF. For the CDR3, the DNA is TGCGCCAGCAGTGAGTCCGCGAGTAATGAAAAACTGTTTTTT.

The chain uses TRBV7-3 and TRBJ1-6; the D is unclear. This CDR3 is 16 amino acids long. Per the germline V gene, CDR1 is SGHTA and CDR2 is FQGTGA. V was clipped by 5 bases and J by 6 bases, with 17 bases between them. Here the CDR3 DNA reads TGTGCCAGCAGCCGACTCTATGGGCCTGTTAATTCACCCCTCCACTTT. Its translation is CASSRLYGPVNSPLHF.

This clonotype has only a few counts. The gene calls are TRBV20-1 and TRBJ2-5; TRBD1 might be the D (5 bases). CDR1 and CDR2 from the germline V gene are DFQATT and SNEGSKA (reference sequence). Between the trimmed V and J ends, which lost 1 base and 1 base, there was a span of 10 bases. This CDR3 spans 14 amino acids. The CDR3 protein is CSARVGQGQETQYF. As DNA, the CDR3 is TGCAGTGCTAGAGTTGGCCAGGGCCAAGAGACCCAGTACTTC.

This clonotype was seen at least ten times. This chain links TRBV11-2 with TRBJ2-5, with D uncertain. V dropped 2 bases and J dropped 3 bases, with 13 bases sitting between them. Germline assignment: CDR1 SGHAT and CDR2 FQNNGV. CDR3 length equals 15 residues. The CDR3 nucleotides are TGTGCCAGCAGCTTATTGATCCGTGGAAAAGAGACCCAGTACTTC. Amino acids: CASSLLIRGKETQYF.

This clonotype was seen ten or more times. The genes are TRBV7-2 and TRBJ2-1; 9 bases agree with TRBD1. The CDR3 sequence is 18 residues long. Germline CDR1 and CDR2: SGHTA and FQGNSA. V gave up 5 bases and J gave up 8 bases; unmatched junction bases: 19. CDR3 protein: CASSERRPGQGLSYEQFF. In DNA, the CDR3 is TGTGCCAGCAGCGAACGCCGACCGGGACAGGGTTTGAGTTATGAGCAGTTCTTC.

This clonotype was seen a handful of times. The V call is TRBV29-1, the J call TRBJ2-1, with a possible D match to TRBD1 (6 bases). The CDR3 consists of 16 residues. Germline CDR1 SQVTM, CDR2 ANQGSEA. V gave up 6 bases and J gave up 9 bases, with 27 bases separating them. The CDR3 region is CSVWGPSRGSRGEQFF. DNA for the CDR3: TGCAGCGTGTGGGGACCTTCGAGGGGGAGCCGGGGTGAGCAGTTCTTC.

The J gene is TRBJ2-3, the V gene TRBV29-1; D possibly corresponds to TRBD2 (6 bases). The ends were cut back, 1 base at V and 2 bases at J, with 10 bases in the middle. Germline CDR1 reads SQVTM; CDR2 reads ANQGSEA. The CDR3 runs 14 residues. DNA of the CDR3: TGCAGCGTTGAAGGGGGGGACTTCACAGATACGCAGTATTTT. It yields the protein CSVEGGDFTDTQYF.

The rearrangement joins TRBV4-3 to TRBJ1-3; D remains ambiguous. The CDR3 spans 17 residues. Germline V CDR1 and CDR2: LGHNA, YSLEER. V was cut by 0 bases and J by 0 bases, with 12 bases left in between. CDR3 DNA sequence: TGCGCCAGCAGCCAAGACTGGGCCGCTTCCTCTGGAAACACCATATATTTT. This translates into CASSQDWAASSGNTIYF.